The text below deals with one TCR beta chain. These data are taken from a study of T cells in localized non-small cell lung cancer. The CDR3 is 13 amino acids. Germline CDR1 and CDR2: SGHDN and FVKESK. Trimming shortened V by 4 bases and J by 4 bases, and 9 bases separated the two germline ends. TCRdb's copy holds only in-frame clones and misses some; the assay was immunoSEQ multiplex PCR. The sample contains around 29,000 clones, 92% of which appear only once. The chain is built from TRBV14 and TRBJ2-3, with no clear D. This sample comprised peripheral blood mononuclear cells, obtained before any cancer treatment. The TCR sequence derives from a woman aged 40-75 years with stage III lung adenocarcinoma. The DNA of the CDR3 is TGTGCCAGCAGCCCCCATCCCCCAGATACGCAGTATTTT. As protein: CASSPHPPDTQYF.